This T cell receptor beta chain derives from a study of vaccination effects on CD4 cells after COVID-19. Sequencing was preceded by expansion of antigen-specific CD4+ T cells with viral peptide pools in the ViraFEST assay. CD4+ T cell isolation took place after 10 days of culture. Subjects were given two BNT162b2 or mRNA-1273 vaccine doses. Regarding this clone: Its antigen remains unknown.

Clones were sequenced by immunoSEQ multiplex PCR, and TCRdb holds only the in-frame ones, with some missing. The table shows tens of thousands of clones, with about 67% occurring only once. Germline CDR1 and CDR2: KGHSH and LQKENI. The CDR3 runs 14 residues. J was trimmed by 5 bases and V by 6 bases; bases with no gene match: 8. The sequence came from a human donor who received a COVID-19 vaccine. The sample consisted of CD4+ T cells from PBMCs cultured with HCoV-229E spike peptides, taken after COVID-19 vaccination. This chain uses TRBV18 with TRBJ1-1; 8 bases are a match to TRBD1. CDR3 residues: CASSPTGVGTEAFF. CDR3 nucleotides: TGTGCCAGCTCCCCGACAGGGGTTGGTACTGAAGCTTTCTTT.